This T cell receptor (beta chain) was sequenced for a study of cytotoxic CD8 clonotypes in ibrutinib-treated CLL. The V gene's germline CDR1 is LGHNA and CDR2 YSLEER. Trimming cost V 6 bases and J 4 bases, with 15 bases left between them. The CDR3 is made up of 14 amino acids. The assay was immunoSEQ multiplex PCR, and TCRdb's table has in-frame clones only and misses some. The table lists around 310,000 clones, roughly 79% of them singletons, with about 6.3% in the top ten. The sample in question was PBMCs, obtained before ibrutinib treatment. This receptor was identified in a human donor with chronic lymphocytic leukemia. The chain carries TRBV4-3 and TRBJ1-2, with D perhaps matching TRBD1 (6 bases). CDR3 residues: CASRYEQGPYGYTF. CDR3 coding DNA: TGCGCCAGCAGGTACGAACAGGGCCCCTATGGCTACACCTTC.